This entry features one T cell receptor (beta chain) sequence. In the study's own analysis: How many nucleated cells were present was estimated from reference gene primer amplification. The repertoire was sequenced with immunoSEQ multiplex PCR; TCRdb's copy has only in-frame clones and lacks some. For V, J and clone size, that table is used; D and trimming come from the DNA. This sample has fewer than 120,000 clones, with just over 75% found just once. This sample stems from a study of blood T cell repertoires in COVID-19. Looking at the study overall: COVID-19 samples from acute and convalescent phases originated in the United States, Italy and Spain. Sample material is recorded as cDNA or gDNA derived from T cells, B-cell-depleted T cells, or PBMCs.

Germline V gives CDR1 SQVTM, CDR2 ANQGSEA. The CDR3 covers 13 residues. Losses at the gene ends were 6 bases for V and 1 base for J; bases not matched to a gene: 4. The V and J genes are TRBV29-1 and TRBJ1-1, with 8 positions matching TRBD1. The sequenced sample was peripheral blood. The TCR was taken from a woman aged 80 or over with acute or convalescent COVID-19. The CDR3 DNA reads as TGCAGCGTGGCCGGACAGGGGAACACTGAAGCTTTCTTT. Amino acid sequence: CSVAGQGNTEAFF.